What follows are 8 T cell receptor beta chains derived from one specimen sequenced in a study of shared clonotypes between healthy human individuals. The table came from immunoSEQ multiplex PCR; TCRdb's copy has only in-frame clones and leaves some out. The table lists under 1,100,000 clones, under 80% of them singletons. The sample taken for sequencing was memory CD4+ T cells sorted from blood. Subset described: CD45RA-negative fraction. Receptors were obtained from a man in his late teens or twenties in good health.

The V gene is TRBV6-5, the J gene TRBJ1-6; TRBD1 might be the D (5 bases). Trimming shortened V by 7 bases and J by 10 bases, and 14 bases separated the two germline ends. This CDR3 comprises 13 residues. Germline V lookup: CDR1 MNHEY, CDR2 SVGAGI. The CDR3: CASKGQGESPLHF. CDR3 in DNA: TGTGCCAGCAAGGGCCAGGGCGAATCACCCCTCCACTTT.

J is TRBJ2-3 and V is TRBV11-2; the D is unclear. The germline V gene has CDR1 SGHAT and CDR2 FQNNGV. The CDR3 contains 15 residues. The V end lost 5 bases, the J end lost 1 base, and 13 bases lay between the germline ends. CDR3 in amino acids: CASSPAWAGTDTQYF. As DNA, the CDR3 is TGTGCCAGCAGCCCGGCGTGGGCTGGCACAGATACGCAGTATTTT.

For the CDR3, the DNA is TGTGCCAGCAGCTTGCAGTCGGACACCGTGACTTTCTTT. As protein: CASSLQSDTVTFF. The chain couples TRBV5-5 to TRBJ1-1, with D possibly TRBD1 on 5 matching bases. The length of the CDR3 is 13 residues. CDR1 and CDR2 from the germline V gene are SGHKS and YYEKEE (reference sequence). V gave up 1 base and J gave up 12 bases, with 16 bases separating them.

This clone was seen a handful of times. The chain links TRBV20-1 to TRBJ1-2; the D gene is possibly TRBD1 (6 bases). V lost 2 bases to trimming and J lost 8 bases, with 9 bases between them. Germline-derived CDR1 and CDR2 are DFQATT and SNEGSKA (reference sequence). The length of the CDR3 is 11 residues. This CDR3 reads CSARQGWGYTF. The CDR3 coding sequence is TGCAGTGCTAGACAGGGGTGGGGCTACACCTTC.

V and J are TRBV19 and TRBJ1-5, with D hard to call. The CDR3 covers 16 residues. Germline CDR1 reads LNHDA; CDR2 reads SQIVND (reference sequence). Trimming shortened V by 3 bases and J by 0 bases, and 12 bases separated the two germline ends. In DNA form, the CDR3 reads TGTGCCAGTAGTATCTACGGGAAGGATAGCAATCAGCCCCAGCATTTT. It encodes CASSIYGKDSNQPQHF. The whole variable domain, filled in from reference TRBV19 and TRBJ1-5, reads DGGITQSPKYLFRKEGQNVTLSCEQNLNHDAMYWYRQDPGQGLRLIYYSQIVNDFQKGDIAEGYSVSREKKESFPLTVTSAQKNPTAFYLCASSIYGKDSNQPQHFGDGTRLSIL.

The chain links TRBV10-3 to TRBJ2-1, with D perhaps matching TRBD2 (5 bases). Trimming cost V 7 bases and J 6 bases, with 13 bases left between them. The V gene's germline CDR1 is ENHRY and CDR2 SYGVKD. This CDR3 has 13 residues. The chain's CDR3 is CAINSQSGNEQFF. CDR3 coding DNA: TGTGCCATCAATTCCCAGAGCGGCAATGAGCAGTTCTTC.

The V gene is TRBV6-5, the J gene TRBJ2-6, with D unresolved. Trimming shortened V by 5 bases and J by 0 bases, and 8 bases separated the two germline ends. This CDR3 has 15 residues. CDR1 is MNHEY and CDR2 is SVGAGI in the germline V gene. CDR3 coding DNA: TGTGCCAGCAGTGCCCTAAACTCTGGGGCCAACGTCCTGACTTTC. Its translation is CASSALNSGANVLTF.

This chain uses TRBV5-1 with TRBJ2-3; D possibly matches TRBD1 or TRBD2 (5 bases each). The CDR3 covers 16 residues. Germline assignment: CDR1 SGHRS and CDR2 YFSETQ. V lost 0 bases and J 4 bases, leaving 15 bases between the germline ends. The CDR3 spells CASSLVSSGGADTQYF. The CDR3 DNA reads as TGCGCCAGCAGCTTGGTTAGCAGTGGGGGAGCAGATACGCAGTATTTT. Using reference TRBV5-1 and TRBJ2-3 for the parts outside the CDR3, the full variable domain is KAGVTQTPRYLIKTRGQQVTLSCSPISGHRSVSWYQQTPGQGLQFLFEYFSETQRNKGNFPGRFSGRQFSNSRSEMNVSTLELGDSALYLCASSLVSSGGADTQYFGPGTRLTVL.